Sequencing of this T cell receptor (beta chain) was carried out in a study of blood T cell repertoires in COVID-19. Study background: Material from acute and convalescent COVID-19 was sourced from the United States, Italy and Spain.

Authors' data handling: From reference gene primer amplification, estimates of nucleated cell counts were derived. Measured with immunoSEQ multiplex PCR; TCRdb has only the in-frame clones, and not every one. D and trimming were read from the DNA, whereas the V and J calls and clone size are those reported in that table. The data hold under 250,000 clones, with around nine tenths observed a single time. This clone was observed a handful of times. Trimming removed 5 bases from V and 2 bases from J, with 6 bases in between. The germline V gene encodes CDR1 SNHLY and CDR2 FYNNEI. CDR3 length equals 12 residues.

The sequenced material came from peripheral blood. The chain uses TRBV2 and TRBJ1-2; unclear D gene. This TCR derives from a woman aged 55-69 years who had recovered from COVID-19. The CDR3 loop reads CASSHENYGYTF. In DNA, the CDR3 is TGTGCCAGCAGTCACGAGAACTATGGCTACACCTTC.